The clone carrying this TCR beta chain was detected only a few times. Its cognate antigen is unknown. TCRdb re-called the RT-PCR reads through MiXCR, storing one row per CDR3 protein. The repertoire has approximately 700,000 distinct CDR3 sequences, around 13% of them found once; the top ten carry roughly 6.4%. This entry belongs to a study of response to subunit inactivated influenza vaccine. Findings of the study overall: Authors suggested seasonal influenza vaccinations each recruit few new T cells.

The CDR3 loop spans 13 amino acids. After removal of 5 bases from V and 11 bases from J, the junction contained 7 bases not matched to a gene. Germline-derived CDR1 and CDR2 are MNHEY and SVGEGT. The TCR originated in a man in his fifties or sixties who received an inactivated influenza vaccine. The chain joins TRBV6-2 or TRBV6-3 to TRBJ2-4, with TRBD1 matching 9 bases. Sequences were derived from PBMCs from blood, sampled 14 to 15 days before vaccination. CDR3 sequence: CASSPDRGRVQYF. The CDR3 coding sequence is TGTGCCAGCAGTCCCGACAGGGGGAGGGTTCAGTACTTC.